The entry that follows covers one T cell receptor (beta chain) sequence. Antigen unknown. The source of the sample is a study of T cell responses to AZD1222 COVID-19 vaccine. Study observations and caveats: Most donors were white British and more were female, and clonal diversity was possibly underestimated. Regions 160-218 and 743-854 dominated among vaccine-associated CD4 TCRs spanning spike.

Unmatched junction bases numbered 8, after V lost 3 bases and J lost 5 bases. The CDR3 sequence is 15 residues long. Germline V gene lookup returns CDR1 MGHDK and CDR2 SYGVNS. TCRdb's copy holds only in-frame clones and misses some; the assay was immunoSEQ multiplex PCR. The repertoire holds 43,000 or so clones, with around 90% as singletons. The origin of this receptor is an adult who received the AZD1222 COVID-19 vaccine. The chain carries TRBV25-1 and TRBJ2-5; 8 nucleotides line up with TRBD1. The sequencing here drew on peripheral blood, taken 28 days after the second AZD1222 dose. CDR3: CASSDPRTGKETQYF. Written as DNA, the CDR3 is TGTGCCAGCAGTGACCCTAGGACAGGGAAGGAGACCCAGTACTTC.